This T cell receptor beta chain came from a study of shared clonotypes between healthy human individuals. Looked up from germline, CDR1 is SEHNR and CDR2 is FQNEAQ (reference sequence). This CDR3 has 13 amino acids. Trimming left V 3 bases short and J 5 bases short, with 10 bases between. On this clone itself: Other DNA sequences from this sample encode an identical CDR3 as well.

Running of the assay took place at deep level. The protocol was immunoSEQ multiplex PCR, while the TCRdb copy is restricted to in-frame clones and leaves out a portion. The sample contains around 2.1 million clones, nearly 97% of which appear only once. This sequence originates from a man aged 18 to 29 in good health. The sample comprised naive CD4+ T cells sorted from blood. Indicated subset: CD45RA+ positively selected. The chain employs TRBV7-9 and TRBJ1-1; tentatively, D is TRBD1 (5 bases). DNA for the CDR3: TGTGCCAGCAGCTTGGGTCAGGGTACTGAAGCTTTCTTT. This codes for CASSLGQGTEAFF. The full variable domain, with the rest looked up from reference TRBV7-9 and TRBJ1-1, is DTGVSQNPRHKITKRGQNVTFRCDPISEHNRLYWYRQTLGQGPEFLTYFQNEAQLEKSRLLSDRFSAERPKGSFSTLEIQRTEQGDSAMYLCASSLGQGTEAFFGQGTRLTVV.